Listed below are T cell receptor beta chains from one sample, sequenced in a study of Ad26.COV2.S vaccination and SARS-CoV-2 variants. TCRdb's table, derived via immunoSEQ multiplex PCR, lists solely in-frame clones and lacks some. The profile shows about 350,000 clones, approximately 86% of them singletons. This specimen was peripheral blood, taken in a trial of Ad26.COV2.S vaccine versus placebo. The origin of the receptors is a person aged 18-65 years who received the Ad26.COV2.S COVID-19 vaccine or a placebo. Both conserved end residues are part of each CDR3.

TRBV10-3 | CAISGTGADEQYF
TRBV4-3 | CASSQALAGNTGELFF
TRBV9 | CASSEAPQSTSGNFNEQFF
TRBV28 | CASGSQYNEQFF
TRBV4-2 | CASSPGTTYEQYF
TRBV6-2/TRBV6-3 | CASSYIEGNEQFF
TRBV11-2 | CASSFGAGGYDEQYF
TRBV7-9 | CASRSGRNTIYF
TRBV5-1 | CASSLVTDTQYF
TRBV11-2 | CASTGQGQEKLFF
TRBV9 | CASSRTGTGGETQYF
TRBV30 | CAWSVRRNSPLHF